Shown below are 27 T cell receptor beta chains from a single sample sequenced in a study of CD8+ T cells in alopecia areata. Treatment given: oral pan-JAK inhibitor, 5-10 mg twice daily. The sequencing template was cDNA reverse transcribed from extracted RNA. Assay used: immunoSEQ multiplex PCR; TCRdb lists only in-frame clones, some missing. This table holds 150,000 to 200,000 clones, roughly 60% found once. The material sequenced was CD4+ T cells sorted from blood, taken at week 24, from a patient treated with tofacitinib. These TCRs come from a human donor with alopecia areata.

This clone has more than one count but fewer than ten. The V call is TRBV7-8, the J call TRBJ2-7; TRBD1 aligns across 8 bases. Trimming cost V 4 bases and J 1 base; bases outside gene matches: 9. In germline, CDR1 is SGHVS, CDR2 FQNEAQ. The CDR3 consists of 16 residues. This chain's CDR3 is CASSSQSGTGSYEQYF. The CDR3 DNA follows: TGTGCCAGCAGCTCCCAATCCGGGACAGGATCCTACGAGCAGTACTTC.

This clone was seen just once. V gene TRBV29-1 combines with J gene TRBJ1-1; D remains unclear. Germline loops: CDR1 SQVTM, CDR2 ANQGSEA. The CDR3 sequence is 13 residues long. Deletions cut 4 bases from V and 4 bases from J, with 13 bases between. CDR3 protein: CSVVGTPGTEAFF. The CDR3 DNA is TGCAGCGTTGTCGGAACTCCTGGCACTGAAGCTTTCTTT.

The V and J genes are TRBV30 and TRBJ2-2, with a tentative D call TRBD1 (5 bases). The CDR3 extends over 14 amino acids. Between the trimmed V and J ends, which lost 4 bases and 5 bases, there was a span of 14 bases. Germline assignment: CDR1 GTSNPN and CDR2 SVGIG (reference sequence). CDR3 region: CAWIRGQLTGELFF. CDR3 DNA sequence: TGTGCCTGGATAAGGGGCCAGCTGACCGGGGAGCTGTTTTTT.

This chain links TRBV14 with TRBJ1-1; D not certain. V was cut by 4 bases and J by 4 bases, with 10 bases left in between. The CDR3 is made up of 13 amino acids. Germline V gene lookup returns CDR1 SGHDN and CDR2 FVKESK. The CDR3: CASSRRPGTEAFF. The CDR3 bases are TGTGCCAGCAGCCGAAGACCGGGCACTGAAGCTTTCTTT.

The CDR3 loop reads CASSLGTGGSPLHF. In nucleotides, the CDR3 is TGTGCCAGCAGCTTAGGTACCGGAGGCTCACCCCTCCACTTT. This sequence joins TRBV11-2 and TRBJ1-6; D is undetermined. The CDR3 sequence is 14 residues long. V was shortened by 1 base and J by 10 bases, with 11 bases between the two germline ends. CDR1 and CDR2 (germline): SGHAT, FQNNGV.

The CDR3 sequence is CASSRAGGEVDTQYF. The CDR3 DNA sequence: TGTGCCAGCAGCCGGGCGGGGGGGGAAGTAGATACGCAGTATTTT. The chain employs TRBV4-2 and TRBJ2-3, with TRBD2 matching over 9 bases. The CDR3 is 15 amino acids. Trimming took 4 bases from V and 5 from J; bases not matched to a gene: 7. The V gene's germline CDR1 is LGHNA and CDR2 YNFKEQ.

The J gene is TRBJ1-1, the V gene TRBV4-3; D unclear. This CDR3 comprises 14 residues. CDR1 and CDR2 (germline): LGHNA, YSLEER. V lost 0 bases to trimming and J lost 1 base, with 6 bases between them. CDR3 sequence reads: CASSQESKNTEAFF. The CDR3 region has the DNA TGCGCCAGCAGCCAAGAGAGTAAGAACACTGAAGCTTTCTTT.

A few counts support this clone. The chain uses TRBV9 and TRBJ2-1; TRBD2 agrees at 9 bases. CDR1 is SGDLS and CDR2 is YYNGEE in the germline V gene. The ends lost 0 bases at V and 2 bases at J; junction bases unmatched: 0. This CDR3 has 15 residues. The CDR3 sequence: CASSVGGGAYNEQFF. CDR3 in DNA: TGTGCCAGCAGCGTAGGCGGGGGGGCCTACAATGAGCAGTTCTTC.

The chain joins TRBV19 to TRBJ2-3; tentatively, D is TRBD2 (7 bases). V lost 4 bases, J lost 5 bases, and 13 bases lay in between. This CDR3 spans 14 amino acids. Germline CDR1 is LNHDA and CDR2 is SQIVND (reference sequence). The CDR3 is CASSSGGRGDTQYF. The CDR3 nucleotides are TGTGCCAGTAGTAGCGGGGGCCGGGGAGATACGCAGTATTTT.

DNA of the CDR3: TGCGCCAGCAGCTCTGAACCAAACACTGAAGCTTTCTTT. Residues: CASSSEPNTEAFF. This chain connects TRBV5-1 to TRBJ1-1; D remains unclear. Trimming removed 3 bases at V and 2 bases at J, with 8 bases between. The CDR3 contains 13 residues. The germline V gene encodes CDR1 SGHRS and CDR2 YFSETQ. The variable domain in full, completed from reference TRBV5-1 and TRBJ1-1, reads KAGVTQTPRYLIKTRGQQVTLSCSPISGHRSVSWYQQTPGQGLQFLFEYFSETQRNKGNFPGRFSGRQFSNSRSEMNVSTLELGDSALYLCASSSEPNTEAFFGQGTRLTVV.

The J gene is TRBJ2-3, the V gene TRBV10-1, with 13 positions matching TRBD2. V lost 5 bases, J lost 3 bases, and 8 bases stayed unmatched. Germline V gene data show CDR1 as WNHNN and CDR2 as SYGVQD (reference sequence). The CDR3 extends over 17 amino acids. The CDR3 DNA reads as TGCGCCAGCAGTCCCTGGGGACTAGCGGGGATTACAGATACGCAGTATTTT. Amino acids: CASSPWGLAGITDTQYF.

The rearrangement uses TRBV13 and TRBJ2-4; D is perhaps TRBD2 (7 bases). Germline CDR1 reads PRHDT; CDR2 reads FYEKMQ (reference sequence). Deletions cut 5 bases from V and 7 bases from J, with 24 bases between. The CDR3 totals 17 residues. The DNA for the CDR3 is TGTGCCAGCAGCCAATATAGGGGGGGAATAGGGAGGAACATTCAGTACTTC. Residues: CASSQYRGGIGRNIQYF. Looking up the rest from reference TRBV13 and TRBJ2-4 gives the full variable domain: AAGVIQSPRHLIKEKRETATLKCYPIPRHDTVYWYQQGPGQDPQFLISFYEKMQSDKGSIPDRFSAQQFSDYHSELNMSSLELGDSALYFCASSQYRGGIGRNIQYFGAGTRLSVL.

This rearrangement joins TRBV30 to TRBJ2-2, with D unclear. The germline CDR1 and CDR2 sequences are GTSNPN and SVGIG (reference sequence). V dropped 2 bases and J dropped 2 bases, with 9 bases sitting between them. There are 14 residues in the CDR3. The CDR3 protein is CAWSRQENTGELFF. The CDR3 region has the DNA TGTGCCTGGAGTCGGCAGGAAAACACCGGGGAGCTGTTTTTT.

A remark on this clone: Other DNA sequences from this sample encode an identical CDR3 as well. CDR3 nucleotides: TGTGCCTGGAGTCCTGGTGGCAATCAGCCCCAGCATTTT. Encoded protein: CAWSPGGNQPQHF. The chain couples TRBV30 to TRBJ1-5, with no clear D. Trimming took 2 bases from V and 2 from J, leaving 7 bases between them. The CDR3 covers 13 residues. Germline V gene data show CDR1 as GTSNPN and CDR2 as SVGIG (reference sequence). Combining the CDR3 with reference TRBV30 and TRBJ1-5 gives the whole variable domain SQTIHQWPATLVQPVGSPLSLECTVEGTSNPNLYWYRQAAGRGLQLLFYSVGIGQISSEVPQNLSASRPQDRQFILSSKKLLLSDSGFYLCAWSPGGNQPQHFGDGTRLSIL.

The chain joins TRBV5-1 to TRBJ2-5, with TRBD1 matching 8 bases. After removal of 3 bases from V and 1 base from J, the junction contained 2 bases not matched to a gene. The germline CDR1 and CDR2 sequences are SGHRS and YFSETQ. CDR3 size: 14 residues. CDR3 sequence: CASSSGTGQETQYF. The CDR3 DNA is TGCGCCAGCAGCTCGGGGACAGGCCAAGAGACCCAGTACTTC. Combining the CDR3 with reference TRBV5-1 and TRBJ2-5 gives the whole variable domain KAGVTQTPRYLIKTRGQQVTLSCSPISGHRSVSWYQQTPGQGLQFLFEYFSETQRNKGNFPGRFSGRQFSNSRSEMNVSTLELGDSALYLCASSSGTGQETQYFGPGTRLLVL.

The sample holds a few counts of this clone. The J gene is TRBJ1-1, the V gene TRBV4-3; 7 nucleotides line up with TRBD1. Germline assignment: CDR1 LGHNA and CDR2 YSLEER. V lost 1 base, J lost 3 bases, and 5 bases stayed unmatched. There are 15 residues in the CDR3. CDR3 sequence: CASSQGGGADTEAFF. DNA for the CDR3: TGCGCCAGCAGCCAAGGAGGGGGCGCAGACACTGAAGCTTTCTTT.

The chain has TRBV20-1 and TRBJ1-1; D uncertain. Germline CDR1 is DFQATT and CDR2 is SNEGSKA (reference sequence). The ends were cut back, 6 bases at V and 5 bases at J, with 10 bases in the middle. CDR3 length: 11 residues. The DNA for the CDR3 is TGCAGTGCCCTTGGCGGGACTGAAGCTTTCTTT. The encoded protein is CSALGGTEAFF.

CDR3 sequence: CAWTNVHEAFF. The CDR3 DNA follows: TGTGCCTGGACTAACGTCCATGAAGCTTTCTTT. The chain joins TRBV30 to TRBJ1-1; D not resolved. V lost 4 bases and J lost 7, with 10 bases in between. CDR1 is GTSNPN, CDR2 SVGIG, per germline (reference sequence). This CDR3 is 11 amino acids long.

This clone was recorded a few times. The chain carries TRBV29-1 and TRBJ2-5; D remains unclear. Trimming pared 4 bases from V and 2 bases from J, leaving 14 bases between. CDR1 and CDR2 (germline): SQVTM, ANQGSEA. The CDR3 totals 14 residues. CDR3 DNA sequence: TGCAGCGTTGGGCCGAGCAGTGGTCAAGAGACCCAGTACTTC. It specifies CSVGPSSGQETQYF.

This clone was picked up a small number of times. The V gene is TRBV11-2, the J gene TRBJ2-6, with 9 bases fitting TRBD2. The trim removed 8 bases at V and 3 bases at J, leaving 2 bases unmatched. Per germline, CDR1 SGHAT and CDR2 FQNNGV. This CDR3 spans 14 amino acids. The CDR3 protein is CASGTSIGANVLTF. CDR3 DNA: TGTGCCAGCGGGACTAGCATTGGGGCCAACGTCCTGACTTTC.

The chain has TRBV29-1 and TRBJ2-5, with D tentatively TRBD2 (5 bases). Per germline, CDR1 SQVTM and CDR2 ANQGSEA. V was pared by 1 base and J by 2 bases, with 11 bases between. The CDR3 covers 14 residues. CDR3 in DNA: TGCAGCGTTGAAGTAGGGCGGGTACAAGAGACCCAGTACTTC. Its translation is CSVEVGRVQETQYF. Together with reference TRBV29-1 and TRBJ2-5, the CDR3 gives the full variable domain: SAVISQKPSRDICQRGTSLTIQCQVDSQVTMMFWYRQQPGQSLTLIATANQGSEATYESGFVIDKFPISRPNLTFSTLTVSNMSPEDSSIYLCSVEVGRVQETQYFGPGTRLLVL.

This clone has only one observation. The CDR3 DNA is TGCGCCAGCAGCTTGATGAGGGGGTTGTCGGAAGAGACCCAGTACTTC. Its protein is CASSLMRGLSEETQYF. The J gene is TRBJ2-5, the V gene TRBV5-1; D is perhaps TRBD1 (6 bases). Germline V gene data show CDR1 as SGHRS and CDR2 as YFSETQ. The CDR3 consists of 16 residues. Trimming shortened V by 1 base and J by 3 bases, and 16 bases separated the two germline ends.

The J gene is TRBJ1-2, the V gene TRBV30; a possible D gene is TRBD1 (5 bases). Trimming left V 7 bases short and J 8 bases short, with 14 bases between. Germline CDR1 is GTSNPN and CDR2 is SVGIG (reference sequence). The length of the CDR3 is 11 residues. DNA for the CDR3: TGTGCCTCTGGGGACCAAGGGGGCTACACCTTC. This codes for CASGDQGGYTF.

V usage is TRBV29-1 and J usage is TRBJ2-1; D not resolved. The germline V gene has CDR1 SQVTM and CDR2 ANQGSEA. The CDR3 covers 12 residues. The CDR3 spells CSSAAGVDEQFF. The CDR3 nucleotides read TGCAGTTCGGCGGCCGGCGTGGATGAGCAGTTCTTC.

This clone was counted a single time. V and J are TRBV6-6 and TRBJ2-2, with D uncertain. V was clipped by 8 bases and J by 4 bases, with 8 bases between them. The CDR3 is 12 amino acids. Germline lookup yields CDR1 MNHNY and CDR2 SVGAGI (reference sequence). In nucleotides, the CDR3 is TGTGCCAGCGGGTATATCACCGGGGAGCTGTTTTTT. Amino acid sequence: CASGYITGELFF.

The chain joins TRBV30 to TRBJ2-3; 8 nucleotides align to TRBD2. The trim removed 1 base at V and 0 bases at J, leaving 3 bases unmatched. CDR3 length equals 15 residues. Germline CDR1 GTSNPN, CDR2 SVGIG (reference sequence). Here the CDR3 DNA reads TGTGCCTGGAGTGGTAGCGGGGTTAGCACAGATACGCAGTATTTT. Its translation: CAWSGSGVSTDTQYF.

The J gene is TRBJ2-7, the V gene TRBV25-1, with unresolved D. Germline CDR1 MGHDK, CDR2 SYGVNS. V shed 3 bases and J shed 3 bases, with 15 bases lying between them. CDR3 size: 15 residues. CDR3 nucleotide sequence: TGTGCCAGCAGTGAGAGTGGCCGGGCGGTCTACGAGCAGTACTTC. It yields the protein CASSESGRAVYEQYF.